Listed below are T cell receptor beta chains from one sample, sequenced in a study of cytomegalovirus exposure and HLA in healthy donors. Libraries were prepared by immunoSEQ multiplex PCR; TCRdb keeps only in-frame clonotypes and omits some of them. This table has around 130,000 clones, around three quarters appearing once. The sample comprised PBMCs. The receptors here all came from a male donor in good health and CMV-seronegative. Both conserved end residues are part of each CDR3. The D gene is left open where the match is weak. The size field is filled for only some rows; it gives once, few, many or a size class.

v_call,d_call,clone_size,j_call,cdr3_nt,cdr3_aa
TRBV27,TRBD1,NA,TRBJ1-1,TGTGCCAGCAGTTTATCCCGGACAGGGATGAACACTGAAGCTTTCTTT,CASSLSRTGMNTEAFF
TRBV15,NA,once,TRBJ1-4,TGTGCCACCAGCAGGGGAGGCAGCCTGAATGAAAAACTGTTTTTT,CATSRGGSLNEKLFF
TRBV25-1,TRBD1,NA,TRBJ2-7,TGTGCCAGCTACAAATCAGGGGGCTACGAGCAGTACTTC,CASYKSGGYEQYF
TRBV9,NA,once,TRBJ1-1,TGTGCCAGCAGCCCCCGCTCAGGGTTGACTGAAGCTTTCTTT,CASSPRSGLTEAFF
TRBV7-9,NA,NA,TRBJ2-7,TGTGCCAGCAGCCTGGGACATCCCAGAGAGCAGTACTTC,CASSLGHPREQYF
TRBV10-3,TRBD1,NA,TRBJ1-1,TGTGCCACTGGGGACAGGGAGAGAACTGAAGCTTTCTTT,CATGDRERTEAFF
TRBV9,NA,NA,TRBJ1-2,TGTGCCAGCAGCCCCCAAACCAACTCCTATGGCTACACCTTC,CASSPQTNSYGYTF
TRBV7-6,TRBD1,NA,TRBJ2-1,TGTGCCAGCAGCTCAGGGGGCGGCATCGTCGATGAGCAGTTCTTC,CASSSGGGIVDEQFF
TRBV7-6,NA,NA,TRBJ1-4,TGTGCCAGCAGCTTATCGGCAGGCCGAAATGAAAAACTGTTTTTT,CASSLSAGRNEKLFF
TRBV28,TRBD1,NA,TRBJ1-3,TGTGCCAGCAGTTCCAGGGGGACGATACGCACCATATATTTT,CASSSRGTIRTIYF
TRBV30,NA,NA,TRBJ1-2,TGTGCCTGTCGACAGGAAGGGGATGGCTACACCTTC,CACRQEGDGYTF
TRBV11-2,TRBD1,NA,TRBJ1-1,TGTGCCAGCAGGGGGGGGACAGGGCAATTACAGAACACTGAAGCTTTCTTT,CASRGGTGQLQNTEAFF
TRBV30,NA,few,TRBJ1-1,TGTGCCGGACTACCTCCTGGGGTCACTGAAGCTTTCTTT,CAGLPPGVTEAFF
TRBV7-2,NA,NA,TRBJ1-2,TGTGCCAGCAGCTTGGGACTGCACTATGGCTACACCTTC,CASSLGLHYGYTF
TRBV14,NA,NA,TRBJ1-2,TGTGCCAGCAGCCAAGAGGCAGCGCAGCTACCTCCCTTCTATGGCTACACCTTC,CASSQEAAQLPPFYGYTF
TRBV6-5,NA,NA,TRBJ1-6,TGTGCCAGCAACCCGGGGGGAAATTCACCCCTCCACTTT,CASNPGGNSPLHF
TRBV7-6,NA,NA,TRBJ1-1,TGTGCCAGCACAAGGGGAACTGAAGCTTTCTTT,CASTRGTEAFF